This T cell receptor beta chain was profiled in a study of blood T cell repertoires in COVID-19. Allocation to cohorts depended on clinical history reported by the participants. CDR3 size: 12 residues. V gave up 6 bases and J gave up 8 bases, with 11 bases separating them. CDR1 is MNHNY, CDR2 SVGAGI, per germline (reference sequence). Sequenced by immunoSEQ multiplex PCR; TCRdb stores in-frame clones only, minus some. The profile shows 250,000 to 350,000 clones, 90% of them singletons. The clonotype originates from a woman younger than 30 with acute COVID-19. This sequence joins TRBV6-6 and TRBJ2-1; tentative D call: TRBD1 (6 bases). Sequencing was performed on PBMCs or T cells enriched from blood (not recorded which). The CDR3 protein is CASRSYRDEQFF. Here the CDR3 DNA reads TGTGCCAGCAGGTCCTACAGGGATGAGCAGTTCTTC.